This T cell receptor (beta chain) is drawn from a study of blood T cell repertoires in COVID-19 (dated by TCRdb to 2020 to 2021). About the study as a whole: Samples from collaborators originated in the United States, Italy and Spain and spanned both the acute and convalescent phases of COVID-19. The material from the prospective study consisted of cDNA or gDNA derived from T cells, B-cell-depleted T cells, or PBMCs. Subjects who had been exposed to COVID-19, were actively infected with it, or had recovered from it provided the deeply sampled blood TCRbeta repertoires that made up the dataset. The repertoires were released in a freely available public database meant as a resource for research on the immune response to SARS-CoV-2. Samples came from the ongoing ImmuneRACE study (first 160 participants) plus 1,254 subjects from 6 global collaborators. A de-identified subject ID, COVID-19 status, age in years and sex were almost always included in the sample metadata. HLA class I and class II types, where available, came from metadata supplied by the sample provider rather than from assay-based typing. Broader findings and caveats from the paper: How much clinical and demographic metadata was included differed by source and by participant, and the metadata was provided uncurated.

This clone is a singleton in its sample. What antigen it recognizes has not been identified. Base qualities are not provided; no much larger clone lies one nucleotide away. Whole blood was collected in K2EDTA tubes by collaborating institutions according to the institutions' own protocols. Collaborator samples were shipped for TCRbeta analysis as frozen whole blood, isolated PBMCs, or DNA extracted from either sample type. TCRbeta CDR3 regions were amplified from genomic DNA by means of the immunoSEQ Assay, a bias-controlled multiplex PCR. In the paper's pipeline: Nucleated cell counts per sample were estimated from amplification of reference gene primers within the assay. To quantify the absolute abundance of each unique TCRbeta CDR3 rearrangement, sequence reads were collapsed and filtered. For each sample, productive Simpson clonality was calculated as the square root of Simpson's diversity index across productive rearrangements. TCRdb limited this immuneACCESS table to in-frame rearrangements with V and J called. A share of clones is missing; checked studies link under half to unresolved V genes, and the rest is unexplained. The V and J calls and clone size are taken from that table; D and trimming were inferred from the DNA. This sample holds 150,000 to 200,000 clones; around 89% were observed only once. The ten largest account for about 0.58% of the sample.

Based on the germline V gene, the CDR1 and CDR2 sequences are SGHAT and FQNNGV. The CDR3 goes from the cysteine to the phenylalanine over 13 residues. This entry keeps only the CDR3 DNA: 39 bases, framed from base 1. Trimming removed 8 bases from V and 7 bases from J, leaving 17 bases between the germline ends. This TCR was sampled from a man between 50 and 59 years old with acute or convalescent COVID-19. Here the chain combines TRBV11-2 and TRBJ1-2; no D segment can be confidently identified. Sequencing was done on a sample of peripheral blood. The CDR3 region has the sequence CASVTHPVSGYTF. The nucleotide sequence reads TGTGCCAGCGTTACTCACCCGGTGTCTGGCTACACCTTC.